Included here is one TCR beta chain sequence, with context. Its antigen remains unknown. These data are taken from a study of CD8+ T cells in alopecia areata. Study-wide results and limits: Scalp clonality and expanded CD8+ clones among the top 100 were significantly decreased by tofacitinib.

RNA extraction and reverse transcription yielded cDNA as sequencing template. Generated by immunoSEQ multiplex PCR, the TCRdb table keeps only in-frame clones and is missing some. The sample contains 150,000 to 200,000 clones, less than 70% of which appear only once. V gave up 3 bases and J gave up 8 bases, with 23 bases separating them. CDR3 size: 16 residues. Germline V lookup: CDR1 GTSNPN, CDR2 SVGIG (reference sequence). The treatment is: oral pan-JAK inhibitor, 5-10 mg twice daily. Researchers took lesional scalp punch biopsies and peripheral blood from people who were alopecia areata patients. Both CD4+ and CD8+ T cells were separated by sorting PBMCs.

The TCR comes from a human donor with alopecia areata. The sample in question was CD4+ T cells sorted from blood, obtained at week 4, from a patient treated with tofacitinib. The genes are TRBV30 and TRBJ2-1, with D tentatively TRBD2 (6 bases). The CDR3 DNA reads as TGTGCCTGGAGCATACCGGTGGGGGGTTGGAGGGATGAGCAGTTCTTC. Its protein product is CAWSIPVGGWRDEQFF. The whole variable domain, filled in from reference TRBV30 and TRBJ2-1, reads SQTIHQWPATLVQPVGSPLSLECTVEGTSNPNLYWYRQAAGRGLQLLFYSVGIGQISSEVPQNLSASRPQDRQFILSSKKLLLSDSGFYLCAWSIPVGGWRDEQFFGPGTRLTVL.